The rows below give T cell receptor beta chains drawn from one sample of a study of blood T cell repertoires in COVID-19. TCRdb keeps only in-frame clones here, not all; method: immunoSEQ multiplex PCR. The sample contains around 270,000 clones, around nine tenths of which appear only once. Source material: peripheral blood. The receptors were sampled from a man aged 35 to 55 with acute or convalescent COVID-19. Each CDR3 is given without its conserved first and last residue. Each record gives: V gene, J gene, clone size, CDR3 length, CDR3 protein. Expanded clones get a size class; other rows say once, few or many, or leave the size out.

v_call: TRBV27; j_call: TRBJ1-6; clone_size: .; cdr3_length: 11; cdr3_aa: ASGGGANSPLH
v_call: TRBV9; j_call: TRBJ1-1; clone_size: .; cdr3_length: 13; cdr3_aa: ASSVDQGTNTEAF
v_call: TRBV29-1; j_call: TRBJ1-6; clone_size: .; cdr3_length: 11; cdr3_aa: SVVEGYNSPLH
v_call: TRBV15; j_call: TRBJ2-3; clone_size: .; cdr3_length: 12; cdr3_aa: ATTLLASTDTQY
v_call: TRBV16; j_call: TRBJ1-3; clone_size: few; cdr3_length: 13; cdr3_aa: ASSQSPGSGNTIY
v_call: TRBV5-6; j_call: TRBJ1-2; clone_size: once; cdr3_length: 16; cdr3_aa: ASNLLDRGLVSAYGYT
v_call: TRBV20-1; j_call: TRBJ1-2; clone_size: .; cdr3_length: 12; cdr3_aa: SASLEGARGGYT
v_call: TRBV7-2; j_call: TRBJ1-2; clone_size: .; cdr3_length: 12; cdr3_aa: ASSIDRGLYGYT
v_call: TRBV6-6; j_call: TRBJ1-2; clone_size: .; cdr3_length: 12; cdr3_aa: ASTGQGRDYGYT
v_call: TRBV5-1; j_call: TRBJ1-1; clone_size: .; cdr3_length: 11; cdr3_aa: ASSLEGGAEAF
v_call: TRBV14; j_call: TRBJ1-3; clone_size: .; cdr3_length: 13; cdr3_aa: ASSQDPGAGNTIY
v_call: TRBV5-1; j_call: TRBJ1-1; clone_size: .; cdr3_length: 10; cdr3_aa: ASSLAGAWAF
v_call: TRBV9; j_call: TRBJ2-1; clone_size: .; cdr3_length: 13; cdr3_aa: ASSVGTGGFSEQF
v_call: TRBV7-2; j_call: TRBJ1-6; clone_size: .; cdr3_length: 11; cdr3_aa: ASSIDSNSPLH
v_call: TRBV23-1; j_call: TRBJ2-5; clone_size: .; cdr3_length: 8; cdr3_aa: ASFQKTQY
v_call: TRBV18; j_call: TRBJ1-2; clone_size: once; cdr3_length: 14; cdr3_aa: ASSPFGGDRGLSYT
v_call: TRBV10-3; j_call: TRBJ1-4; clone_size: .; cdr3_length: 14; cdr3_aa: AIRSGTAISNEKLF
v_call: TRBV6-5; j_call: TRBJ1-1; clone_size: .; cdr3_length: 13; cdr3_aa: ASKLKGGWNTEAF
v_call: TRBV6-5; j_call: TRBJ1-2; clone_size: .; cdr3_length: 10; cdr3_aa: ATSGGGSDYT
v_call: TRBV7-9; j_call: TRBJ2-1; clone_size: .; cdr3_length: 14; cdr3_aa: ASSRRQGTTLNEQF
v_call: TRBV5-1; j_call: TRBJ1-2; clone_size: few; cdr3_length: 13; cdr3_aa: ASSWQGGARDGYT
v_call: TRBV5-1; j_call: TRBJ2-7; clone_size: .; cdr3_length: 12; cdr3_aa: ASSFIGGADEQY
v_call: TRBV6-5; j_call: TRBJ2-7; clone_size: .; cdr3_length: 9; cdr3_aa: ASSFDRAQY
v_call: TRBV4-2; j_call: TRBJ2-3; clone_size: .; cdr3_length: 14; cdr3_aa: ASSQVAGGSTDTQY
v_call: TRBV5-1; j_call: TRBJ1-4; clone_size: .; cdr3_length: 12; cdr3_aa: ASTQDSTNEKLF
v_call: TRBV10-3; j_call: TRBJ2-2; clone_size: .; cdr3_length: 14; cdr3_aa: AIRAAMGGETGELF
v_call: TRBV2; j_call: TRBJ2-3; clone_size: .; cdr3_length: 12; cdr3_aa: ASSLQGGTDTQY
v_call: TRBV5-6; j_call: TRBJ1-2; clone_size: .; cdr3_length: 13; cdr3_aa: ASSLAGQGSYGYT
v_call: TRBV12-5; j_call: TRBJ1-6; clone_size: .; cdr3_length: 15; cdr3_aa: ASGLTFFGTDNSPLH
v_call: TRBV5-1; j_call: TRBJ1-6; clone_size: .; cdr3_length: 17; cdr3_aa: ASSLRGTQASSYNSPLH
v_call: TRBV25-1; j_call: TRBJ2-3; clone_size: .; cdr3_length: 13; cdr3_aa: ASSEGPVDTDTQY
v_call: TRBV15; j_call: TRBJ2-1; clone_size: few; cdr3_length: 14; cdr3_aa: ATSRAWTGNYNEQF